The 18 T cell receptor beta chains given below trace back to one sample, sequenced in a study of cytomegalovirus exposure and HLA in healthy donors (dated by TCRdb to about 2017). Libraries were built with the immunoSEQ multiplex PCR assay. A mixture of 60 forward primers for TCR Vbeta segments and 13 reverse primers for TCR Jbeta segments was used in the multiplex PCR. TCRdb provides this immuneACCESS table in a form limited to in-frame rearrangements. Some clones are lacking; in checked studies, under half of them reflect an unresolved V gene, and why the rest are absent is not known. This sample has roughly 130,000 clones in its table, and around 84% of those were observed once. The top ten clones comprise just under 3% of the sample. Sample: PBMCs. These receptors originate from a young woman in good health and CMV-seropositive.

This chain links TRBV7-3 with TRBJ2-1, with 7 bases matching TRBD2. From germline, CDR1 is SGHTA and CDR2 FQGTGA. This CDR3 has 16 residues. V lost 2 bases, J lost 0 bases, and 4 bases stayed unmatched. CDR3 protein: CASSLLGGGSYNEQFF. In nucleotides, the CDR3 is TGTGCCAGCAGCTTATTGGGGGGGGGCTCCTACAATGAGCAGTTCTTC.

V usage is TRBV7-9 and J usage is TRBJ2-1; 9 nucleotides line up with TRBD2. This CDR3 has 17 amino acids. The J segment lost 5 bases and the V segment lost 3 bases, leaving 11 bases of the junction unmatched. Per germline, CDR1 SEHNR and CDR2 FQNEAQ (reference sequence). The CDR3: CASSFPFLGGGDNEQFF. The CDR3 DNA is TGTGCCAGCAGCTTCCCCTTCCTGGGCGGGGGGGACAATGAGCAGTTCTTC.

The table lists this clone with a few counts. The genes are TRBV30 and TRBJ2-6; 7 nucleotides line up with TRBD2. V lost 5 bases, J lost 4 bases, and 8 bases stayed unmatched. This CDR3 spans 15 amino acids. The germline gives CDR1 GTSNPN, CDR2 SVGIG (reference sequence). The CDR3 bases are TGTGCCTGGGCCCCCGGGGGGTCAGGGGCCAACGTCCTGACTTTC. It specifies CAWAPGGSGANVLTF.

The V and J genes are TRBV21-1 and TRBJ2-2; the tabulated D call, TRBD2, remains unverified against the DNA. TRBV21-1 is listed as a pseudogene. The CDR3 is 18 residues long. The CDR3 reads CASSPPDSGGLNTGELFF. CDR3 coding DNA: TGTGCCAGCAGCCCTCCTGATAGCGGGGGGCTTAACACCGGGGAGCTGTTTTTT.

This chain links TRBV10-3 with TRBJ1-3; D uncertain. Per germline, CDR1 ENHRY and CDR2 SYGVKD. The CDR3 runs to 11 residues. The ends were cut back, 8 bases at V and 3 bases at J, with 5 bases in the middle. The CDR3 protein is CAIEFGNTIYF. The CDR3 DNA reads TGTGCCATCGAGTTTGGAAACACCATATATTTT.

The genes are TRBV6-6 and TRBJ2-5; 8 bases agree with TRBD2. The CDR3 is 16 residues long. J gave up 5 bases and V 6 bases, and 14 bases lay outside the gene matches. Germline loops: CDR1 MNHNY, CDR2 SVGAGI (reference sequence). CDR3 loop: CASSLWASGPRETQYF. The CDR3, as DNA: TGTGCCAGCAGCCTTTGGGCTAGCGGGCCGAGGGAGACCCAGTACTTC.

The chain carries TRBV2 and TRBJ2-6, with 9 bases identical to TRBD1. The CDR3 totals 17 residues. After removal of 6 bases from V and 0 bases from J, the junction contained 6 bases not matched to a gene. Germline CDR1 and CDR2: SNHLY and FYNNEI. The CDR3 loop is CASRPGQGSSGANVLTF. CDR3 DNA sequence: TGTGCCAGCAGGCCGGGACAGGGATCCTCTGGGGCCAACGTCCTGACTTTC.

The rearrangement links TRBV7-3 to TRBJ2-3; 8 nucleotides align to TRBD2. The CDR3 runs to 16 residues. J gave up 5 bases and V 4 bases, and 11 bases lay outside the gene matches. Germline loops: CDR1 SGHTA, CDR2 FQGTGA. The CDR3 here is CASSSPGLGAGDTQYF. The CDR3 nucleotides read TGTGCCAGCAGCTCCCCGGGACTAGGGGCCGGAGATACGCAGTATTTT. Supplemented by reference TRBV7-3 and TRBJ2-3, the full variable domain reads GAGVSQTPSNKVTEKGKYVELRCDPISGHTALYWYRQSLGQGPEFLIYFQGTGAADDSGLPNDRFFAVRPEGSVSTLKIQRTERGDSAVYLCASSSPGLGAGDTQYFGPGTRLTVL.

The chain combines TRBV10-3 with TRBJ2-1; 10 bases match TRBD1. V was pared by 4 bases and J by 8 bases, with 8 bases of the junction left unmatched. Germline CDR1 is ENHRY and CDR2 is SYGVKD. This CDR3 contains 15 residues. The CDR3 nucleotides read TGTGCCATCAGTGCTTTAGACAGGGGGCCCGATGAGCAGTTCTTC. Its protein is CAISALDRGPDEQFF.

J is TRBJ1-6 and V is TRBV19; D gene unclear. Germline V gene data show CDR1 as LNHDA and CDR2 as SQIVND (reference sequence). This CDR3 contains 13 residues. Trimming pared 5 bases from V and 7 bases from J, leaving 9 bases between. CDR3 protein: CASSLGYNSPLHF. The CDR3 nucleotides are TGTGCCAGTAGTCTCGGTTACAATTCACCCCTCCACTTT.

The genes are TRBV2 and TRBJ1-1, with 8 nucleotides matching TRBD1. Germline-derived CDR1 and CDR2 are SNHLY and FYNNEI. The CDR3 covers 13 residues. V trimming: 11 bases; J trimming: 0 bases; junction bases outside the gene matches: 5. CDR3 in DNA: TGTGCCGGTCGACAGGGGATGAACACTGAAGCTTTCTTT. It is translated as CAGRQGMNTEAFF.

The chain combines TRBV4-2 with TRBJ1-3; no firm D call. Looked up from germline, CDR1 is LGHNA and CDR2 is YNFKEQ. V was trimmed by 0 bases and J by 4 bases, leaving 13 bases between them. CDR3 length: 16 residues. CDR3 amino acids: CASSQEGSGPGNTIYF. Here the CDR3 DNA reads TGTGCCAGCAGCCAAGAGGGCAGCGGGCCCGGAAACACCATATATTTT.

This clone has more than one count but fewer than ten. The rearrangement uses TRBV9 and TRBJ1-2; tentatively, D is TRBD1 (6 bases). Germline CDR1 is SGDLS and CDR2 is YYNGEE. V was cut by 3 bases and J by 1 base, with 13 bases left in between. CDR3 length: 15 amino acids. Written as DNA, the CDR3 is TGTGCCAGCAGCGAGGGACTAGGGGGTAACTATGGCTACACCTTC. Its protein is CASSEGLGGNYGYTF.

The V and J genes are TRBV5-4 and TRBJ2-7; 8 positions match TRBD1. The J segment lost 4 bases and the V segment lost 3 bases, leaving 3 bases of the junction unmatched. The CDR3 is 13 amino acids. From germline, CDR1 is SGHNT and CDR2 YYREEE (reference sequence). The DNA for the CDR3 is TGTGCCAGCAGCTCTGGACAGGGATACGAGCAGTACTTC. Amino acid sequence: CASSSGQGYEQYF.

The chain employs TRBV5-1 and TRBJ1-1; 9 bases fit TRBD1. The CDR3 loop spans 16 amino acids. Losses at the gene ends were 4 bases for V and 3 bases for J; bases not matched to a gene: 10. Per the germline V gene, CDR1 is SGHRS and CDR2 is YFSETQ. The CDR3 loop reads CASSRGQGRLDTEAFF. In nucleotides, the CDR3 is TGCGCCAGCAGCCGAGGACAGGGGAGGTTGGACACTGAAGCTTTCTTT. The full variable domain, completed using reference TRBV5-1 and TRBJ1-1, is KAGVTQTPRYLIKTRGQQVTLSCSPISGHRSVSWYQQTPGQGLQFLFEYFSETQRNKGNFPGRFSGRQFSNSRSEMNVSTLELGDSALYLCASSRGQGRLDTEAFFGQGTRLTVV.

CDR3 sequence: CASSVWSSHTQYF. Here the CDR3 DNA reads TGTGCCAGCAGCGTGTGGAGCAGTCATACGCAGTATTTT. The chain combines TRBV9 with TRBJ2-3; D ambiguous. V lost 2 bases and J lost 7, with 11 bases in between. Germline V CDR1 and CDR2: SGDLS, YYNGEE. This CDR3 is 13 amino acids long. Together with reference TRBV9 and TRBJ2-3, the CDR3 gives the full variable domain: DSGVTQTPKHLITATGQRVTLRCSPRSGDLSVYWYQQSLDQGLQFLIQYYNGEERAKGNILERFSAQQFPDLHSELNLSSLELGDSALYFCASSVWSSHTQYFGPGTRLTVL.

This chain connects TRBV6-6 to TRBJ2-1; TRBD1 matches at 9 bases. This CDR3 has 15 residues. Germline CDR1 reads MNHNY; CDR2 reads SVGAGI (reference sequence). V was clipped by 5 bases and J by 2 bases; unmatched bases: 4. The CDR3 DNA reads TGTGCCAGCAGTCCGGGACAGGGCACCTACAATGAGCAGTTCTTC. As protein: CASSPGQGTYNEQFF.

A word on this clone: Because the CDR3 is missing its conserved closing phenylalanine or tryptophan, this is likely a read error. This sequence joins TRBV10-3 and TRBJ1-1; D is unclear. The CDR3 consists of 13 residues. Germline CDR1 reads ENHRY; CDR2 reads SYGVKD. The CDR3 bases are TGCGCCATCAGTGAGCCGAGGGTCGGTGAAGCTTTCTCT. Residues: CAISEPRVGEAFS.